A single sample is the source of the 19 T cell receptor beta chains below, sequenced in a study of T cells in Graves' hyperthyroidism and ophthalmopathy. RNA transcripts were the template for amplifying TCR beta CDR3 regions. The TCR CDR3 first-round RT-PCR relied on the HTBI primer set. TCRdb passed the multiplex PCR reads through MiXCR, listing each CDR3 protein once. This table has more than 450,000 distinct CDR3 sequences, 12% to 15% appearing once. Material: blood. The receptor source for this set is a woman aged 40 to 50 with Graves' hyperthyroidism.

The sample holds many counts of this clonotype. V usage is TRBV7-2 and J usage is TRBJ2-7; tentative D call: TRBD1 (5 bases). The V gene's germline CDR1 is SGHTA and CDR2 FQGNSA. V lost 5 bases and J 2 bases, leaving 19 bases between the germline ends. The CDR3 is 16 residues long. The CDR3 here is CASSPKYRRGTYEQYF. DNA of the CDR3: TGTGCCAGCAGCCCCAAGTACCGAAGGGGAACCTACGAGCAGTACTTC.

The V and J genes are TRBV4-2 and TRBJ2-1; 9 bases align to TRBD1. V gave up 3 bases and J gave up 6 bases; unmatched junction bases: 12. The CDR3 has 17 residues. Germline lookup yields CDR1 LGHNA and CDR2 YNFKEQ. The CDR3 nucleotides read TGTGCCAGCAGCCATTCATCCGACAGGGGGGATAGCAATGAGCAGTTCTTC. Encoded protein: CASSHSSDRGDSNEQFF.

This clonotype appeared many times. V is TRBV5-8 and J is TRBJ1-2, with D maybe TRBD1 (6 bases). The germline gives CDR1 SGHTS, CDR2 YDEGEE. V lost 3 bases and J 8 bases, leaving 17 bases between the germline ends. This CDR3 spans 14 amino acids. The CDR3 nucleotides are TGTGCCAGCAGCTCTAACTCGGAGGGGGAAGGCTACACCTTC. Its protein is CASSSNSEGEGYTF.

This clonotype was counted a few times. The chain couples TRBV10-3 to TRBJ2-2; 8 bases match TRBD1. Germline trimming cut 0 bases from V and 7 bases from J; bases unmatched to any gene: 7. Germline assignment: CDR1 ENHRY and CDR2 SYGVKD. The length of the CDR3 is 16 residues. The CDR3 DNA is TGTGCCATCAGTGAGTCTGGGCAGGGGGCAATCGGGGAGCTGTTTTTT. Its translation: CAISESGQGAIGELFF.

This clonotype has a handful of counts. The CDR3 DNA reads TGCGCCAGCAGCTCCAGCGGGAACACAGATACGCAGTATTTT. Protein product: CASSSSGNTDTQYF. The chain has TRBV5-1 and TRBJ2-3; 7 bases match TRBD2. CDR1 and CDR2 (germline): SGHRS, YFSETQ. J gave up 2 bases and V 3 bases, and 3 bases lay outside the gene matches. The CDR3 spans 14 residues.

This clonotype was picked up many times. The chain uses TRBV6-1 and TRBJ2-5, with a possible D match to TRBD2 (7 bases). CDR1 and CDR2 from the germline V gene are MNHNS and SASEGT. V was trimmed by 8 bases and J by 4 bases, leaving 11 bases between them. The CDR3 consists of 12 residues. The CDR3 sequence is CASGRGAETQYF. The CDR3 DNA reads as TGTGCCAGCGGACGGGGGGCAGAGACCCAGTACTTC.

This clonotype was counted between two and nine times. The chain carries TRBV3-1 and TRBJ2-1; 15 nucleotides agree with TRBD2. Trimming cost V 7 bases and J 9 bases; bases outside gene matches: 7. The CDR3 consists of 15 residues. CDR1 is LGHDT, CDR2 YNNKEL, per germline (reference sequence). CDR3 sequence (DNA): TGTGCCAGCAACCTGGGACTAGCGGGAGGCGGTGAGCAGTTCTTC. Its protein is CASNLGLAGGGEQFF.

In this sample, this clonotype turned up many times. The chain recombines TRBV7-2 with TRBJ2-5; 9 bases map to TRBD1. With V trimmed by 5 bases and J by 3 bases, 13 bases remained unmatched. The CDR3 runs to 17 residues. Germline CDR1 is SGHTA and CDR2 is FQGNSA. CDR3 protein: CASSPYFPGQGKETQYF. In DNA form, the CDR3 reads TGTGCCAGCAGCCCCTATTTTCCAGGACAGGGGAAAGAGACCCAGTACTTC.

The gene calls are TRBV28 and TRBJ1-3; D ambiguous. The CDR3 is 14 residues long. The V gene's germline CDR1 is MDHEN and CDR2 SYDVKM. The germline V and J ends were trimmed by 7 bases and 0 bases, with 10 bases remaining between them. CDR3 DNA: TGTGCCAGCAATGAACAGCACTCTGGAAACACCATATATTTT. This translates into CASNEQHSGNTIYF.

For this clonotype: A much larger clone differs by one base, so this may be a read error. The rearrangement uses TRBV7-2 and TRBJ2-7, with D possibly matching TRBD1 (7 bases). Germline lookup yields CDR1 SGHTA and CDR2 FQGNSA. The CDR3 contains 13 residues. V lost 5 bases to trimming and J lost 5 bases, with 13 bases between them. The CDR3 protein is CASSPGDSHEQYF. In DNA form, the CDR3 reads TGTGCCAGCAGCCCGGGGGACAGCCACGAGCAGTACTTC.

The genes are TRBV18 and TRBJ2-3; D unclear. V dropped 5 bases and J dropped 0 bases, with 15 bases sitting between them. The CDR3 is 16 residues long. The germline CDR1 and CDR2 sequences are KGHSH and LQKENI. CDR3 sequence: CASSIQTRSSTDTQYF. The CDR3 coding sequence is TGTGCCAGCTCAATTCAGACGAGGTCTAGCACAGATACGCAGTATTTT. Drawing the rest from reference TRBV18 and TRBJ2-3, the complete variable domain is NAGVMQNPRHLVRRRGQEARLRCSPMKGHSHVYWYRQLPEEGLKFMVYLQKENIIDESGMPKERFSAEFPKEGPSILRIQQVVRGDSAAYFCASSIQTRSSTDTQYFGPGTRLTVL.

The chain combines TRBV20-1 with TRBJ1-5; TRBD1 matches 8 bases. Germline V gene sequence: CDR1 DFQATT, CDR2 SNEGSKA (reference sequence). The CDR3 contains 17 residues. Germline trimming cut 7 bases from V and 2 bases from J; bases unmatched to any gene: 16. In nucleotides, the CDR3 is TGCAGTGTCGCGGGCCCGACCGGGACAGGAGGCAATCAGCCCCAGCATTTT. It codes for CSVAGPTGTGGNQPQHF.

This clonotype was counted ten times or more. Written as DNA, the CDR3 is TGTGCCAGCAGCTTCCCACAGGGTGCTAATGAAAAACTGTTTTTT. The encoded protein is CASSFPQGANEKLFF. The gene calls are TRBV7-8 and TRBJ1-4, with D tentatively TRBD1 (6 bases). Trimming took 3 bases from V and 3 from J, leaving 11 bases between them. The germline V gene has CDR1 SGHVS and CDR2 FQNEAQ. The CDR3 consists of 15 residues.

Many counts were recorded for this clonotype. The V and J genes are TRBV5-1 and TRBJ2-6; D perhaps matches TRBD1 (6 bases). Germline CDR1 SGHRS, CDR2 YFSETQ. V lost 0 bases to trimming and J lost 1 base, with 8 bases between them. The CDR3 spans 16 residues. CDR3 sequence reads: CASSLAGTSGANVLTF. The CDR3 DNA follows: TGCGCCAGCAGCTTGGCAGGGACATCTGGGGCCAACGTCCTGACTTTC. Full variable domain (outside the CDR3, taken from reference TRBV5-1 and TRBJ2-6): KAGVTQTPRYLIKTRGQQVTLSCSPISGHRSVSWYQQTPGQGLQFLFEYFSETQRNKGNFPGRFSGRQFSNSRSEMNVSTLELGDSALYLCASSLAGTSGANVLTFGAGSRLTVL.

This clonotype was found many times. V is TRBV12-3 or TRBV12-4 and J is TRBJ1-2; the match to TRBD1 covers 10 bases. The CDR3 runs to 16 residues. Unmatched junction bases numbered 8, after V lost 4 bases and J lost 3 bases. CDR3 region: CASSSRGDRGDYGYTF. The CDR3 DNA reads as TGTGCCAGCAGTTCTCGAGGGGACAGGGGAGACTATGGCTACACCTTC.

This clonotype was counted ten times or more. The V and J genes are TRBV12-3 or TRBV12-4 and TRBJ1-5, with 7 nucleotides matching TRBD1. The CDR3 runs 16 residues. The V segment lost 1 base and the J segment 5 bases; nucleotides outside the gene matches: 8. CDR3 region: CASSLGNRGADQPQHF. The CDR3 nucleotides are TGTGCCAGCAGTTTAGGGAACAGGGGAGCCGATCAGCCCCAGCATTTT.

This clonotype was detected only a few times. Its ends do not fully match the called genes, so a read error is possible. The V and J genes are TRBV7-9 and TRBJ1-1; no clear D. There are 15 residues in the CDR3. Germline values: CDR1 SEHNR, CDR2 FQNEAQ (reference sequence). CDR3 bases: TGTGCCAGCAGCTTAGGTGCGATCATGAACACTAAAGCTTTCTTT. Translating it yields CASSLGAIMNTKAFF.

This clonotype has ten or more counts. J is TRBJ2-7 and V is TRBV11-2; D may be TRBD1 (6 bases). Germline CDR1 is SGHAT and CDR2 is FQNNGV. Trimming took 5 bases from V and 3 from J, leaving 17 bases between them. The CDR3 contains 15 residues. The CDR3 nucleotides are TGTGCCAGCAGCCTCCGCCGTGACAGGAACTACGAGCAGTACTTC. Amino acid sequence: CASSLRRDRNYEQYF. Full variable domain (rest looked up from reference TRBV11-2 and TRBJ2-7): EAGVAQSPRYKIIEKRQSVAFWCNPISGHATLYWYQQILGQGPKLLIQFQNNGVVDDSQLPKDRFSAERLKGVDSTLKIQPAKLEDSAVYLCASSLRRDRNYEQYFGPGTRLTVT.

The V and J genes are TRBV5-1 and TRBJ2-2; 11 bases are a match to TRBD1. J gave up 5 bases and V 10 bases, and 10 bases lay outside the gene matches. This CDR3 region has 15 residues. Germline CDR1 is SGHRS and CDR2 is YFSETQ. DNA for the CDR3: TGCGCCGCCCCACCTGGACAGGGGGCTACCGGGGAGCTGTTTTTT. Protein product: CAAPPGQGATGELFF.